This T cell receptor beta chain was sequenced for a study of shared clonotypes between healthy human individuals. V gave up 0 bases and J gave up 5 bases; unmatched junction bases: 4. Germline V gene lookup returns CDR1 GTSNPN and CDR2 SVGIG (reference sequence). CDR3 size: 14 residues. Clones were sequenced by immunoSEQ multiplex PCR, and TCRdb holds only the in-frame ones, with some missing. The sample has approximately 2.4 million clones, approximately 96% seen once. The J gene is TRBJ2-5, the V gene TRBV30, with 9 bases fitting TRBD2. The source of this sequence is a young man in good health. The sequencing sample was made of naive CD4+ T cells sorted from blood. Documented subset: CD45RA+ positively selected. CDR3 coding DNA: TGTGCCTGGAGTGTAGGGACTAGCCGGGAGACCCAGTACTTC. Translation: CAWSVGTSRETQYF. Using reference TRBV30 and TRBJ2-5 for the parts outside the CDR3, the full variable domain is SQTIHQWPATLVQPVGSPLSLECTVEGTSNPNLYWYRQAAGRGLQLLFYSVGIGQISSEVPQNLSASRPQDRQFILSSKKLLLSDSGFYLCAWSVGTSRETQYFGPGTRLLVL.